This TCR beta chain was found in a study of cytomegalovirus exposure and HLA in healthy donors. Turning to the study itself: The study's early data release held 80 million to 95 million unique TCRs from HLA-typed donors. The study, taken as a whole, reports: Researchers reported that a few CMV-associated chains were confirmed in vitro as CMV antigen-specific.

Primers: 60 Vbeta forward and 13 Jbeta reverse. Some clones are missing from TCRdb's copy, which holds only in-frame ones; the method was immunoSEQ multiplex PCR. The table lists approximately 100,000 clones, 64% of them singletons, with roughly 3.2% in the top ten. The CDR3 totals 14 residues. Germline V gives CDR1 MDHEN, CDR2 SYDVKM. V lost 6 bases and J 0 bases, leaving 10 bases between the germline ends. The study sampled nominally healthy donors, though unrecorded immune exposures were likely. Comments on this clone: The antigen is unknown.

Sample: PBMCs. The chain carries TRBV28 and TRBJ2-3; no reliable D call. The TCR originated in a man aged 60 to 75 in good health and CMV-seronegative. CDR3 DNA: TGTGCCAGCAGGCCACAGACAAGCACAGATACGCAGTATTTT. Residues: CASRPQTSTDTQYF.